Below, 22 T cell receptor beta chains from the same sample are listed, as sequenced in a study of PD-L1 blockade in urothelial cancer. Time point denoted: peripheral blood 6 weeks after treatment start. Profiled with immunoSEQ multiplex PCR; TCRdb holds only in-frame clones, not every one. The data contain approximately 93,000 clones, less than 90% of them seen just once; the ten biggest clones take up roughly 8%. The sample here was PBMCs, taken around atezolizumab (anti-PD-L1) treatment. These receptor sequences come from a man in his 70s with urothelial cancer.

This clone was seen only once. The chain combines TRBV2 with TRBJ2-1; the match to TRBD1 covers 9 bases. J was trimmed by 3 bases and V by 6 bases; bases with no gene match: 6. CDR3 length: 15 amino acids. Germline loops: CDR1 SNHLY, CDR2 FYNNEI. The DNA of the CDR3 is TGTGCCAGCAGGCCCGGGACAGGGATCTACAATGAGCAGTTCTTC. It yields the protein CASRPGTGIYNEQFF.

The rearrangement joins TRBV19 to TRBJ2-1, with 11 bases matching TRBD1. CDR3 size: 15 residues. Germline V lookup: CDR1 LNHDA, CDR2 SQIVND (reference sequence). Germline trimming cut 5 bases from V and 7 bases from J; bases unmatched to any gene: 7. DNA of the CDR3: TGTGCCAGTAGTCAGGACAGGGGGCGCCTAAATGAGCAGTTCTTC. The encoded protein is CASSQDRGRLNEQFF.

This chain uses TRBV25-1 with TRBJ1-3; no definite D call. CDR1 MGHDK and CDR2 SYGVNS come from the germline V gene. CDR3 length equals 13 residues. V was cut by 7 bases and J by 4 bases, with 11 bases left in between. The CDR3 reads CASNAVEGNTIYF. In DNA, the CDR3 is TGTGCCAGCAACGCAGTCGAAGGAAACACCATATATTTT.

V and J are TRBV5-1 and TRBJ2-4; D possibly corresponds to TRBD2 (5 bases). The CDR3 runs to 16 residues. Trimming cost V 0 bases and J 0 bases, with 10 bases left between them. Germline V gene lookup returns CDR1 SGHRS and CDR2 YFSETQ. The CDR3 coding sequence is TGCGCCAGCAGCTTGGATAAGCGGATAGCCAAAAACATTCAGTACTTC. It is translated as CASSLDKRIAKNIQYF. The whole variable domain, remainder taken from reference TRBV5-1 and TRBJ2-4, is KAGVTQTPRYLIKTRGQQVTLSCSPISGHRSVSWYQQTPGQGLQFLFEYFSETQRNKGNFPGRFSGRQFSNSRSEMNVSTLELGDSALYLCASSLDKRIAKNIQYFGAGTRLSVL.

This clone was observed many times. J is TRBJ1-2 and V is TRBV7-8; 7 nucleotides align to TRBD1. With 0 bases clipped from V and 2 bases from J, the junction kept 9 bases outside the gene matches. CDR3 length: 17 amino acids. The germline gives CDR1 SGHVS, CDR2 FQNEAQ. The CDR3 DNA is TGTGCCAGCAGCTTAGCAGCAAAACAGGGGCAGAACTATGGCTACACCTTC. Translation: CASSLAAKQGQNYGYTF.

V usage is TRBV6-5 and J usage is TRBJ2-7; a possible D gene is TRBD2 (5 bases). V was shortened by 7 bases and J by 5 bases, with 12 bases between the two germline ends. Looked up from germline, CDR1 is MNHEY and CDR2 is SVGAGI. CDR3 length: 12 amino acids. CDR3 sequence reads: CASTTPGNEQYF. Written as DNA, the CDR3 is TGTGCCAGCACCACCCCGGGAAACGAGCAGTACTTC.

The V and J genes are TRBV19 and TRBJ2-7, with 7 nucleotides matching TRBD1. The CDR3 is 14 amino acids. Germline CDR1 and CDR2: LNHDA and SQIVND (reference sequence). The V gene end was trimmed by 3 bases and the J gene end by 5 bases; junction bases not matched to a gene: 7. The DNA for the CDR3 is TGTGCCAGTAGTATCAGAGGGGGCACGAACGAGCAGTACTTC. Translation gives CASSIRGGTNEQYF.

This CDR3 is CASSLSGTSEGYTF. CDR3 nucleotides: TGTGCCAGCAGCTTATCGGGGACATCAGAAGGCTACACCTTC. V and J are TRBV7-9 and TRBJ1-2; maybe TRBD1 (6 bases). This CDR3 is 14 amino acids long. Per germline, CDR1 SEHNR and CDR2 FQNEAQ (reference sequence). V was shortened by 2 bases and J by 8 bases, with 15 bases between the two germline ends.

This clone is a singleton in its sample. The chain carries TRBV19 and TRBJ2-5; weak D call: TRBD2 (5 bases). Germline V gives CDR1 LNHDA, CDR2 SQIVND (reference sequence). The CDR3 covers 16 residues. The germline V and J ends were trimmed by 5 bases and 0 bases, with 16 bases remaining between them. CDR3 protein: CASSGGRAAHQETQYF. For the CDR3, the DNA is TGTGCCAGTAGTGGTGGGAGAGCTGCCCACCAAGAGACCCAGTACTTC.

This chain joins TRBV7-2 and TRBJ1-1, with a weak D call TRBD1 (6 bases). Trimming stripped 1 base from V and 0 bases from J, with 9 bases between. This CDR3 contains 15 residues. Germline V CDR1 and CDR2: SGHTA, FQGNSA. The CDR3 spells CASSLVGHLNTEAFF. CDR3 DNA: TGTGCCAGCAGCTTAGTGGGACACTTGAACACTGAAGCTTTCTTT.

This clone was counted a single time. This sequence joins TRBV7-2 and TRBJ2-7; 12 bases align to TRBD1. From germline, CDR1 is SGHTA and CDR2 FQGNSA. Unmatched junction bases numbered 5, after V lost 6 bases and J lost 5 bases. This CDR3 has 14 amino acids. CDR3 nucleotides: TGTGCCAGCAGTTGGGACAGGGGGCCCGACGAGCAGTACTTC. Its protein is CASSWDRGPDEQYF.

The V gene is TRBV10-3, the J gene TRBJ2-1, with TRBD1 matching over 7 bases. The CDR3 runs to 16 residues. Germline V lookup: CDR1 ENHRY, CDR2 SYGVKD. Trimming cost V 0 bases and J 2 bases; bases outside gene matches: 4. The CDR3 sequence: CAISESNRGAYNEQFF. Here the CDR3 DNA reads TGTGCCATCAGTGAGTCGAACAGGGGAGCCTACAATGAGCAGTTCTTC.

V usage is TRBV4-1 and J usage is TRBJ2-7, with D maybe TRBD2 (5 bases). V lost 4 bases and J lost 0, with 7 bases in between. Germline V lookup: CDR1 MGHRA, CDR2 YSYEKL. The CDR3 extends over 13 amino acids. The CDR3 reads CASSLGLSYEQYF. The CDR3 region has the DNA TGCGCCAGCAGCCTCGGACTCTCCTACGAGCAGTACTTC.

The gene calls are TRBV10-3 and TRBJ2-5; D call uncertain. The length of the CDR3 is 14 residues. Germline V gene data show CDR1 as ENHRY and CDR2 as SYGVKD. V dropped 10 bases and J dropped 3 bases, with 18 bases sitting between them. The CDR3 DNA sequence: TGTGCCAGCACGAACGCGACAACAAAAGAGACCCAGTACTTC. Its protein is CASTNATTKETQYF.

This chain uses TRBV27 with TRBJ2-7; the match to TRBD2 covers 14 bases. Losses at the gene ends were 5 bases for V and 6 bases for J; bases not matched to a gene: 6. Per the germline V gene, CDR1 is MNHEY and CDR2 is SMNVEV (reference sequence). The CDR3 consists of 15 residues. The CDR3 coding sequence is TGTGCCAGCAGTCCCGGGACTAGCGGGAGCCTCGAGCAGTACTTC. This translates into CASSPGTSGSLEQYF.

The chain is built from TRBV7-9 and TRBJ1-6; D is ambiguous. The CDR3 has 14 residues. With 1 base removed from V and 9 bases from J, the gap between germline ends came to 10 bases. Germline values: CDR1 SEHNR, CDR2 FQNEAQ (reference sequence). DNA of the CDR3: TGTGCCAGCAGCTTAGTTCCCCGGGGTTCACCCCTCCACTTT. Protein: CASSLVPRGSPLHF.

This chain uses TRBV6-1 with TRBJ2-1, with 11 bases identical to TRBD1. The CDR3 spans 13 residues. V dropped 6 bases and J dropped 8; count of bases not matched to a gene: 3. Germline CDR1 and CDR2: MNHNS and SASEGT. The CDR3 here is CASSRDRGDEQFF. Here the CDR3 DNA reads TGTGCCAGCAGCCGGGACAGGGGGGATGAGCAGTTCTTC.

The table lists this clone with a count of one. CDR3 coding DNA: TGTGCCAGCAGTCCCGTCTCTACGGGAGGTCAAGAGACCCAGTACTTC. Residues: CASSPVSTGGQETQYF. The chain uses TRBV2 and TRBJ2-5, with 7 bases that match TRBD2. V shed 5 bases and J 2 bases; nucleotides not matched to a gene: 11. The CDR3 loop spans 16 amino acids. CDR1 SNHLY and CDR2 FYNNEI come from the germline V gene.

The chain uses TRBV14 and TRBJ2-1; 8 bases line up with TRBD2. This CDR3 spans 15 amino acids. The trim removed 5 bases at V and 0 bases at J, leaving 3 bases unmatched. Germline V lookup: CDR1 SGHDN, CDR2 FVKESK. The CDR3 sequence: CASSTGGVSYNEQFF. CDR3 coding DNA: TGTGCCAGCAGCACGGGAGGGGTCTCCTACAATGAGCAGTTCTTC. The full variable domain, in which reference TRBV14 and TRBJ2-1 provide the parts outside the CDR3, is EAGVTQFPSHSVIEKGQTVTLRCDPISGHDNLYWYRRVMGKEIKFLLHFVKESKQDESGMPNNRFLAERTGGTYSTLKVQPAELEDSGVYFCASSTGGVSYNEQFFGPGTRLTVL.

This chain uses TRBV2 with TRBJ1-1; tentatively, D is TRBD1 (6 bases). The CDR3 is 11 residues long. Deletions cut 11 bases from V and 2 bases from J, with 9 bases between. Germline V gene lookup returns CDR1 SNHLY and CDR2 FYNNEI. CDR3 DNA sequence: TGTGCCGGGGGACATAACACTGAAGCTTTCTTT. The encoded protein is CAGGHNTEAFF.

The V and J genes are TRBV6-6 and TRBJ1-5, with unresolved D. Trimming cost V 7 bases and J 2 bases, with 12 bases left between them. CDR3 length: 14 residues. From germline, CDR1 is MNHNY and CDR2 SVGAGI (reference sequence). The CDR3 loop is CASTQNMGNQPQHF. CDR3 bases: TGTGCCAGCACCCAGAACATGGGCAATCAGCCCCAGCATTTT.

The chain joins TRBV30 to TRBJ1-2; 7 bases align to TRBD1. V lost 3 bases to trimming and J lost 6 bases; unmatched junction nucleotides: 1. Germline V lookup: CDR1 GTSNPN, CDR2 SVGIG (reference sequence). The CDR3 loop spans 11 amino acids. CDR3 residues: CAWSQGDGYTF. The CDR3 bases are TGTGCCTGGAGCCAGGGGGATGGCTACACCTTC.